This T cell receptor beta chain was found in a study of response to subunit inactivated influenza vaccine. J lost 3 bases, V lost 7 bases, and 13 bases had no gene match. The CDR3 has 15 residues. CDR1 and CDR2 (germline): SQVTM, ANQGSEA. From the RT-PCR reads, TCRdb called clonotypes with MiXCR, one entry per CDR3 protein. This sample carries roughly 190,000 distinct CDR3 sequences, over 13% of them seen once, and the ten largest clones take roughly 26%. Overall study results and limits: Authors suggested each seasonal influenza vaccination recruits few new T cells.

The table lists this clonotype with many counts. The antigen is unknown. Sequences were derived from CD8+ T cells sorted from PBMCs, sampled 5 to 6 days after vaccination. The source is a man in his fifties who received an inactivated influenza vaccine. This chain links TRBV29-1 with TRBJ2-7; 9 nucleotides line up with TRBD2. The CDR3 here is CSATGRGGAYYEQYF. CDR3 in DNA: TGCAGCGCCACAGGCCGCGGGGGGGCCTACTACGAGCAGTACTTC.